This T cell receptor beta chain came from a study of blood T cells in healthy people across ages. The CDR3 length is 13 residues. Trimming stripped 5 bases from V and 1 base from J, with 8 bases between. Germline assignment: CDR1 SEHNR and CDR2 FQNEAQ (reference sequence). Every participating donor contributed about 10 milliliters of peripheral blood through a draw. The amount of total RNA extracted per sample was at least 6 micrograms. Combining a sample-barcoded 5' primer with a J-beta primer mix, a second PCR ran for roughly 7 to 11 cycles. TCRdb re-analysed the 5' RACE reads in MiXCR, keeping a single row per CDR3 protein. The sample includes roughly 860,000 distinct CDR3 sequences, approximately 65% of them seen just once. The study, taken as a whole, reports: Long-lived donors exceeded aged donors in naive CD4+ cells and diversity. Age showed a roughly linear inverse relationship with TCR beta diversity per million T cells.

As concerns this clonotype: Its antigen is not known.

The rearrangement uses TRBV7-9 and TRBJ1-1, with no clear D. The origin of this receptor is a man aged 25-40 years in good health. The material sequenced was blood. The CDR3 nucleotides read TGTGCCAGCAGCCCACCGTCGAACACTGAAGCTTTCTTT. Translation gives CASSPPSNTEAFF.